This T cell receptor beta chain was identified during a study of blood T cell repertoires in COVID-19. Study overall: Samples came from the United States, Italy and Spain, spanning acute and convalescent COVID-19. In each case, the material was cDNA or gDNA derived from T cells, B-cell-depleted T cells, or PBMCs.

CDR1 LNHDA and CDR2 SQIVND come from the germline V gene (reference sequence). The CDR3 runs to 14 residues. The V segment lost 4 bases and the J segment 5 bases; nucleotides outside the gene matches: 6. How the authors handled the data: Using reference gene primer amplification, nucleated cell counts were estimated. Assay used: immunoSEQ multiplex PCR; TCRdb lists only in-frame clones, some missing. Clone size and V and J calls were adopted from that table, with D and trimming inferred from the DNA. The sample gives 150,000 to 200,000 clones, 87% of which show up once; just under 2.5% is in the top ten.

The rearrangement links TRBV19 to TRBJ1-2, with 8 bases aligning to TRBD1. Sequenced input: peripheral blood. The receptor was isolated from a man aged 40-49 years with active or convalescent COVID-19. CDR3 sequence: CASSNFGQGYGYTF. As DNA, the CDR3 is TGTGCCAGTAGTAACTTTGGACAGGGTTATGGCTACACCTTC.